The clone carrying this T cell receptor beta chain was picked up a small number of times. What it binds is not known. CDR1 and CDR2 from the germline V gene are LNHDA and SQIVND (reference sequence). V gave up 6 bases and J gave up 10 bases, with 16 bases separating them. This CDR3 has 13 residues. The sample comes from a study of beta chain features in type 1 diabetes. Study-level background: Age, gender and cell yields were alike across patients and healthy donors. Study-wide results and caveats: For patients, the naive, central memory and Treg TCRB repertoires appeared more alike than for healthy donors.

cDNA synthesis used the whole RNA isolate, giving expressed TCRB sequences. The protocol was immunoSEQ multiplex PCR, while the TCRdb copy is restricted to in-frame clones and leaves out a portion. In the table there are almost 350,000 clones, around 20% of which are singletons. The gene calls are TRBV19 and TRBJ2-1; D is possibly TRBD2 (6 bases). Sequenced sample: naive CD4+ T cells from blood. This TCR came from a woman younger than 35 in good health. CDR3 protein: CASSHETRKEQFF. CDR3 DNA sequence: TGTGCCAGTAGCCATGAGACTAGAAAGGAGCAGTTCTTC.